This entry lists 21 T cell receptor beta chains sequenced from one sample in a study of cytomegalovirus exposure and HLA in healthy donors. PCR primers comprised 60 Vbeta and 13 Jbeta primers. TCRdb's table, derived via immunoSEQ multiplex PCR, lists solely in-frame clones and lacks some. Of some 130,000 clones in the sample, roughly 88% were seen once. The material sequenced was PBMCs. These receptors all stem from a man over 45 in good health and CMV-seronegative.

As for this clone: Other DNA sequences within the sample encode an identical CDR3. V and J are TRBV4-1 and TRBJ2-3, with D possibly matching TRBD1 (6 bases). Germline CDR1 MGHRA, CDR2 YSYEKL. The CDR3 covers 13 residues. The V gene lost 3 bases and the J gene lost 4 bases, with 8 bases spanning the gap. In nucleotides, the CDR3 is TGCGCCAGCAGCCAGCAGGGGTCAGATACGCAGTATTTT. Amino acid sequence: CASSQQGSDTQYF.

This chain connects TRBV19 to TRBJ1-4, with 7 bases matching TRBD1. The junction had 5 bases not matched to a gene; V was cut back by 5 bases and J by 5 bases. The CDR3 runs 14 residues. Germline CDR1 and CDR2: LNHDA and SQIVND (reference sequence). This CDR3 is CASSATGENEKLFF. The CDR3 DNA reads as TGTGCCAGTAGTGCAACAGGGGAAAATGAAAAACTGTTTTTT.

V and J are TRBV7-9 and TRBJ2-3; 9 nucleotides match TRBD2. With V trimmed by 3 bases and J by 5 bases, 9 bases remained unmatched. This CDR3 comprises 16 residues. The germline gives CDR1 SEHNR, CDR2 FQNEAQ (reference sequence). The CDR3 coding sequence is TGTGCCAGCAGCTTTAGTAGCAGCGGGGGGATAGATACGCAGTATTTT. Its protein is CASSFSSSGGIDTQYF.

The CDR3 spells CSVFGRGEQFF. In DNA form, the CDR3 reads TGCAGCGTTTTTGGTAGAGGTGAGCAGTTCTTC. V gene TRBV29-1 combines with J gene TRBJ2-1, with D hard to call. Germline CDR1 and CDR2: SQVTM and ANQGSEA. Trimming took 5 bases from V and 9 from J, leaving 11 bases between them. The CDR3 length is 11 residues.

The sample holds a few counts of this clone. The chain couples TRBV4-3 to TRBJ1-4, with D unclear. CDR1 LGHNA and CDR2 YSLEER come from the germline V gene. With 0 bases removed from V and 8 bases from J, the gap between germline ends came to 10 bases. The CDR3 is 14 amino acids. CDR3 DNA: TGCGCCAGCAGCCAAGAGATAGTGCCAGAAAAACTGTTTTTT. Amino acids: CASSQEIVPEKLFF.

The V gene is TRBV6-5, the J gene TRBJ2-3, with D unresolved. Trimming took off 6 bases at V and 4 bases at J, with 14 bases between the two ends. Germline CDR1 reads MNHEY; CDR2 reads SVGAGI. This CDR3 has 14 residues. The CDR3 protein is CASRRSLGSDTQYF. CDR3 DNA: TGTGCCAGCAGGAGAAGCTTGGGCTCAGATACGCAGTATTTT.

The chain is built from TRBV15 and TRBJ1-5; tentatively, D is TRBD1 (5 bases). CDR3 length equals 14 residues. Germline V CDR1 and CDR2: LNHNV, YYDKDF (reference sequence). Trimming stripped 3 bases from V and 4 bases from J, with 10 bases between. The CDR3 is CATSSLTDNQPQHF. CDR3 in DNA: TGTGCCACCAGCAGCTTGACAGATAATCAGCCCCAGCATTTT.

The J gene is TRBJ1-4, the V gene TRBV6-1; perhaps TRBD1 as D (5 bases). The CDR3 is 16 amino acids. The V end lost 0 bases, the J end lost 2 bases, and 10 bases lay between the germline ends. Germline V CDR1 and CDR2: MNHNS, SASEGT. The CDR3 bases are TGTGCCAGCAGTGAAGCGAAGGGGTGGACTAATGAAAAACTGTTTTTT. Amino acids: CASSEAKGWTNEKLFF.

The chain carries TRBV27 and TRBJ1-1; unclear D gene. V lost 3 bases and J lost 6, with 11 bases in between. The CDR3 consists of 13 residues. Germline CDR1 MNHEY, CDR2 SMNVEV (reference sequence). This CDR3 reads CASSFGSGAEAFF. The CDR3 coding sequence is TGTGCCAGCAGTTTCGGTTCCGGGGCTGAAGCTTTCTTT.

This clone was seen a handful of times. V and J are TRBV30 and TRBJ1-4; D might be TRBD1 (6 bases). The CDR3 spans 12 residues. Trimming removed 7 bases from V and 5 bases from J, with 11 bases in between. The germline gives CDR1 GTSNPN, CDR2 SVGIG (reference sequence). The CDR3 loop is CASRGGNEKLFF. CDR3 DNA sequence: TGTGCCTCAAGGGGGGGGAATGAAAAACTGTTTTTT.

The rearrangement uses TRBV2 and TRBJ2-7; 11 bases agree with TRBD2. V dropped 3 bases and J dropped 4; count of bases not matched to a gene: 17. This CDR3 has 19 amino acids. Germline V gene lookup returns CDR1 SNHLY and CDR2 FYNNEI. Here the CDR3 reads CASSEPTSGGALKIYEQYF. CDR3 DNA sequence: TGTGCCAGCAGTGAGCCCACTAGCGGGGGTGCCCTGAAAATTTACGAGCAGTACTTC. The whole variable domain, filled in from reference TRBV2 and TRBJ2-7, reads EPEVTQTPSHQVTQMGQEVILRCVPISNHLYFYWYRQILGQKVEFLVSFYNNEISEKSEIFDDQFSVERPDGSNFTLKIRSTKLEDSAMYFCASSEPTSGGALKIYEQYFGPGTRLTVT.

Of note for this clone: This specimen includes other DNA sequences encoding the same CDR3. The rearrangement uses TRBV5-1 and TRBJ1-1, with D unclear. Deletions cut 3 bases from V and 1 base from J, with 7 bases between. The germline CDR1 and CDR2 sequences are SGHRS and YFSETQ. The CDR3 contains 13 residues. The DNA of the CDR3 is TGCGCCAGCAGCTCCTCGGGGAACACTGAAGCTTTCTTT. The encoded protein is CASSSSGNTEAFF.

The CDR3 coding sequence is TGCGCCAGCAGGCAAACGGCGAACACCGGGGAGCTGTTTTTT. Amino acid sequence: CASRQTANTGELFF. V usage is TRBV5-1 and J usage is TRBJ2-2, with unresolved D. Per germline, CDR1 SGHRS and CDR2 YFSETQ. The CDR3 is 14 amino acids. V was shortened by 5 bases and J by 0 bases, with 8 bases between the two germline ends.

In its sample, this clone was seen a few times. The rearrangement joins TRBV30 to TRBJ1-5; no definite D call. Germline values: CDR1 GTSNPN, CDR2 SVGIG (reference sequence). The CDR3 length is 12 residues. V lost 0 bases and J 7 bases, leaving 7 bases between the germline ends. As DNA, the CDR3 is TGTGCCTGGAGTGTAGGAGGCCAGCCCCAGCATTTT. Translated, it gives CAWSVGGQPQHF.

V is TRBV6-1 and J is TRBJ1-2, with D tentatively TRBD1 (5 bases). This CDR3 contains 14 residues. Germline values: CDR1 MNHNS, CDR2 SASEGT. V shed 3 bases and J shed 3 bases, with 11 bases lying between them. The CDR3: CASSEQGGDYGYTF. Here the CDR3 DNA reads TGTGCCAGCAGTGAGCAGGGTGGGGACTATGGCTACACCTTC.

The chain joins TRBV25-1 to TRBJ2-3; TRBD1 aligns across 8 bases. The CDR3 extends over 14 amino acids. The germline CDR1 and CDR2 sequences are MGHDK and SYGVNS. With 2 bases clipped from V and 5 bases from J, the junction kept 3 bases outside the gene matches. The CDR3 DNA sequence: TGTGCCAGCAGTGAACAGGGGGCGGTAGATACGCAGTATTTT. Its protein is CASSEQGAVDTQYF.

The CDR3 protein is CASSAERGMFTDTQYF. The CDR3 nucleotides read TGTGCCAGCAGCGCCGAAAGGGGGATGTTCACAGATACGCAGTATTTT. This chain joins TRBV2 and TRBJ2-3; D perhaps matches TRBD1 (6 bases). Germline V CDR1 and CDR2: SNHLY, FYNNEI. CDR3 length equals 16 residues. V lost 6 bases and J 2 bases, leaving 18 bases between the germline ends.

The chain couples TRBV6-1 to TRBJ2-7; TRBD1 matches 8 bases. Trimming cost V 3 bases and J 1 base; bases outside gene matches: 2. This CDR3 contains 14 residues. Germline-derived CDR1 and CDR2 are MNHNS and SASEGT. The CDR3 region is CASSEGTGSYEQYF. CDR3 bases: TGTGCCAGCAGTGAGGGGACAGGTTCCTACGAGCAGTACTTC.

This chain joins TRBV5-1 and TRBJ2-1; the D is unclear. Germline lookup yields CDR1 SGHRS and CDR2 YFSETQ. This CDR3 comprises 13 residues. The V and J ends lost 1 base and 6 bases respectively, with 8 bases between them. The CDR3 loop is CASSLMPTNEQFF. In DNA, the CDR3 is TGCGCCAGCAGCTTGATGCCTACCAATGAGCAGTTCTTC.

This clone was seen only once. This chain links TRBV25-1 with TRBJ1-6; D ambiguous. CDR3 length equals 14 residues. Deletions cut 0 bases from V and 4 bases from J, with 4 bases between. Germline-derived CDR1 and CDR2 are MGHDK and SYGVNS. CDR3 coding DNA: TGTGCCAGCAGTGAATACCAGTATAATTCACCCCTCCACTTT. This codes for CASSEYQYNSPLHF.

The chain couples TRBV10-3 to TRBJ2-7, with 9 nucleotides matching TRBD1. Germline V CDR1 and CDR2: ENHRY, SYGVKD. V was pared by 6 bases and J by 5 bases, with 8 bases of the junction left unmatched. The CDR3 is 14 residues long. CDR3 loop: CAISSGTGLHEQYF. In DNA form, the CDR3 reads TGTGCCATCAGCTCCGGGACAGGGTTACACGAGCAGTACTTC.